Following are 11 T cell receptor beta chains from one sample sequenced in a study of early T cells in non-severe SARS-CoV-2 infection. TCRdb used MiXCR to reprocess the 5' RACE reads, holding one entry per CDR3 protein. Here the sample spans around 62,000 distinct CDR3 sequences, 9.5% to 15% being singletons. Source material: whole blood. All receptors derive from an adult who was a healthcare worker with PCR-confirmed SARS-CoV-2 infection or an uninfected control (not recorded which).

V is TRBV28 and J is TRBJ2-5, with 10 bases identical to TRBD2. The CDR3 runs 15 residues. Per the germline V gene, CDR1 is MDHEN and CDR2 is SYDVKM. V lost 4 bases, J lost 5 bases, and 7 bases stayed unmatched. The CDR3 nucleotides are TGTGCCAGCAGTTCCCCAGCGGGAGGGCCGGAGACCCAGTACTTC. The encoded protein is CASSSPAGGPETQYF.

This clonotype has ten or more counts. V usage is TRBV20-1 and J usage is TRBJ2-1, with a possible D match to TRBD2 (6 bases). The CDR3 spans 13 residues. Trimming cost V 3 bases and J 7 bases, with 13 bases left between them. The germline gives CDR1 DFQATT, CDR2 SNEGSKA (reference sequence). The CDR3 region has the DNA TGCAGTGCTAGGGCGACTAGGACGAATGAGCAGTTCTTC. It yields the protein CSARATRTNEQFF.

The V and J genes are TRBV5-1 and TRBJ1-4; D is ambiguous. With 2 bases removed from V and 0 bases from J, the gap between germline ends came to 8 bases. Looked up from germline, CDR1 is SGHRS and CDR2 is YFSETQ. This CDR3 has 15 amino acids. This CDR3 reads CASSFEGATNEKLFF. The CDR3 region has the DNA TGCGCCAGCAGCTTTGAGGGCGCAACTAATGAAAAACTGTTTTTT.

The V call is TRBV28, the J call TRBJ2-5; D ambiguous. The CDR3 runs 14 residues. The V gene's germline CDR1 is MDHEN and CDR2 SYDVKM. V dropped 2 bases and J dropped 0 bases, with 7 bases sitting between them. CDR3 sequence (DNA): TGTGCCAGCAGTTTAAGGCTAAACCAAGAGACCCAGTACTTC. It codes for CASSLRLNQETQYF. The full variable domain, with the rest looked up from reference TRBV28 and TRBJ2-5, is DVKVTQSSRYLVKRTGEKVFLECVQDMDHENMFWYRQDPGLGLRLIYFSYDVKMKEKGDIPEGYSVSREKKERFSLILESASTNQTSMYLCASSLRLNQETQYFGPGTRLLVL.

The V call is TRBV10-3, the J call TRBJ2-7, with 8 bases identical to TRBD2. The CDR3 spans 12 residues. CDR1 and CDR2 from the germline V gene are ENHRY and SYGVKD. V trimming: 10 bases; J trimming: 2 bases; junction bases outside the gene matches: 4. The CDR3 DNA reads as TGTGCCACGGGGGGGGAGCCCTACGAGCAGTACTTC. Encoded protein: CATGGEPYEQYF.

The rearrangement joins TRBV29-1 to TRBJ2-3; D uncertain. Germline assignment: CDR1 SQVTM and CDR2 ANQGSEA. This CDR3 comprises 14 residues. V was trimmed by 2 bases and J by 0 bases, leaving 9 bases between them. The CDR3 loop reads CSVETFTSTDTQYF. CDR3 nucleotides: TGCAGCGTTGAAACATTTACTAGCACAGATACGCAGTATTTT.

This clonotype showed up many times. The chain joins TRBV29-1 to TRBJ2-1, with TRBD2 matching over 14 bases. CDR1 is SQVTM, CDR2 ANQGSEA, per germline. Trimming took 4 bases from V and 9 from J; bases not matched to a gene: 8. The CDR3 covers 15 residues. CDR3 DNA: TGCAGCGTTGGGAAGGGGACTAGCGGGAGTGGTGAGCAGTTCTTC. Protein: CSVGKGTSGSGEQFF.

V is TRBV7-9 and J is TRBJ2-2; TRBD1 is a possible D gene (5 bases). The V gene lost 5 bases and the J gene lost 6 bases, with 13 bases spanning the gap. The V gene's germline CDR1 is SEHNR and CDR2 FQNEAQ (reference sequence). CDR3 length: 14 amino acids. The CDR3 spells CASSGDRGPGELFF. DNA for the CDR3: TGTGCCAGCAGCGGGGATAGGGGCCCCGGGGAGCTGTTTTTT.

The sample holds a few counts of this clonotype. V usage is TRBV18 and J usage is TRBJ2-3; 11 bases map to TRBD1. Per the germline V gene, CDR1 is KGHSH and CDR2 is LQKENI. The CDR3 totals 16 residues. V lost 5 bases to trimming and J lost 1 base; unmatched junction nucleotides: 5. Here the CDR3 DNA reads TGTGCCAGCTCAACGAGGACAGGGGGCGGCACAGATACGCAGTATTTT. This encodes CASSTRTGGGTDTQYF.

This clonotype was counted many times. V is TRBV29-1 and J is TRBJ2-5, with D possibly being TRBD1 (6 bases). V was clipped by 7 bases and J by 5 bases, with 20 bases between them. CDR1 is SQVTM, CDR2 ANQGSEA, per germline. The CDR3 has 14 amino acids. This CDR3 reads CSARGGPRWETQYF. CDR3 DNA: TGCAGCGCCCGAGGGGGTCCACGCTGGGAGACCCAGTACTTC.

This rearrangement joins TRBV29-1 to TRBJ2-7, with 8 bases fitting TRBD1. This CDR3 has 12 amino acids. V dropped 7 bases and J dropped 2; count of bases not matched to a gene: 4. The germline gives CDR1 SQVTM, CDR2 ANQGSEA. The DNA for the CDR3 is TGCAGCGGTCGACAGGGGCCCTACGAGCAGTACTTC. Translation gives CSGRQGPYEQYF.